The present T cell receptor (beta chain) was sequenced within a study of identical twins. With 3 bases clipped from V and 11 bases from J, the junction kept 21 bases outside the gene matches. CDR3 size: 17 residues. CDR1 DFQATT and CDR2 SNEGSKA come from the germline V gene (reference sequence). TCRdb analysed the 5' RACE reads with MiXCR anew, one entry per CDR3 protein. Counted here are approximately 1.8 million distinct CDR3 sequences, roughly a third occurring once; the ten biggest clones make up around 0.3%. This chain links TRBV20-1 with TRBJ2-5; 10 bases are a match to TRBD2. Sequenced: cord blood. The source of this sequence is a newborn girl in good health. CDR3: CSASPAGGPSSYNEQYF. The CDR3 DNA reads as TGCAGTGCTAGCCCAGCGGGAGGGCCGAGCTCCTACAATGAGCAGTACTTC.